The rows below give T cell receptor beta chains drawn from one sample of a study of T cell responses to AZD1222 COVID-19 vaccine. The repertoire was sequenced with immunoSEQ multiplex PCR; TCRdb's copy has only in-frame clones and lacks some. This sample yields approximately 190,000 clones, of which just over 90% are seen a single time; 3.6% belongs to the top ten. The specimen comprised peripheral blood, sampled 28 days after the second dose of the MenACWY control vaccine. The receptors shown here come from an adult who received the MenACWY meningococcal vaccine as a control. The conserved cysteine and the conserved F or W are not part of the CDR3 here.

j_call v_call cdr3_aa
TRBJ2-2 TRBV18 ASSPLGSSTGELF
TRBJ1-1 TRBV6-5 ASVDRGRLSEAF
TRBJ1-1 TRBV11-3 ASSPRTGRDTEAF
TRBJ1-5 TRBV19 ASSAGQGRVQPQH
TRBJ2-7 TRBV2 ASRGLAGAYEQY
TRBJ2-3 TRBV6-2/TRBV6-3 ASSYIGIRSTDTQY
TRBJ1-2 TRBV27 ASSLGPTDLSSTNYGYT
TRBJ2-3 TRBV21-1 ASSKAHGYRG
TRBJ1-1 TRBV27 ASSFWGSGNTEAF
TRBJ2-7 TRBV5-1 ASSLGNVAYEQY
TRBJ1-5 TRBV7-6 ASSLAPGGGEGQPQH
TRBJ1-1 TRBV10-3 AISVWRGTSNTEAF
TRBJ2-2 TRBV3-1/TRBV3-2 ASSPGTSGQNGELF
TRBJ1-6 TRBV27 ASSLEGTQHNSPLH
TRBJ2-3 TRBV11-3 ASSFRRGTDTQY
TRBJ2-1 TRBV4-2 ASSQDKSSYNEQF
TRBJ1-4 TRBV30 AWSVTRGREKLF
TRBJ1-5 TRBV6-2/TRBV6-3 ASSYGFQPQH
TRBJ2-7 TRBV18 ASSLGTGAGEQY
TRBJ1-5 TRBV2 ASNRPDGRLNQPQH
TRBJ2-3 TRBV19 ASSISRADTQY
TRBJ2-3 TRBV6-5 ASTQGDTQY
TRBJ2-4 TRBV24-1 ATSGRDINIQY
TRBJ1-1 TRBV19 ASSMIQARNTEAF
TRBJ2-1 TRBV12-5 ASGFSLGQGVDEQF
TRBJ2-3 TRBV24-1 ATSEGSSGSIDTQY
TRBJ1-2 TRBV19 ASNPLTGYGYT
TRBJ2-1 TRBV30 AWSGRQGWNEQF
TRBJ2-7 TRBV3-1/TRBV3-2 ASSQDLRASGNYEQY
TRBJ1-1 TRBV5-1 ASSLWGEDTEAF
TRBJ1-1 TRBV30 AWNIGQGTEAF
TRBJ2-2 TRBV29-1 SVFVGLAATGELF
TRBJ1-5 TRBV28 ASSQPGSSGGQPQH
TRBJ2-5 TRBV5-5 ASGGPRETQY
TRBJ2-3 TRBV7-2 ASSPVGVNTDTQY
TRBJ1-1 TRBV28 ASRILGGRGNTEAF
TRBJ2-1 TRBV2 ASSEWGGSLYNEQF
TRBJ2-1 TRBV28 ASSLSPSLNEQF
TRBJ1-1 TRBV27 ASSSRTNTEAF
TRBJ2-5 TRBV29-1 SVEVWGASGSQETQY
TRBJ1-4 TRBV29-1 SVRTGYREKLF
TRBJ1-4 TRBV7-2 ASSLSRVTNEKLF
TRBJ1-2 TRBV29-1 SPRDRGFNHYGYT
TRBJ1-1 TRBV4-2 ASSQSPGQGMNTEAF
TRBJ2-5 TRBV19 ASSPQGLAGETQY
TRBJ2-7 TRBV5-5 ASTLGYEQY
TRBJ2-3 TRBV7-2 ASSLRGDRSADTQY